This is a list of T cell receptor beta chains from one sample in a study of blood T cell repertoires in COVID-19. Libraries were prepared by immunoSEQ multiplex PCR; TCRdb keeps only in-frame clonotypes and omits some of them. This sample has around 300,000 clones; less than 90% occur once, and the top ten carry roughly 13%. Source material: peripheral blood. These receptors were obtained from a woman in her 70s with COVID-19, enrolled during active disease. Both conserved end residues are part of each CDR3. The D gene is left open where the match is weak. Only some rows state a clone size, as once, few, many or a class for expanded clones.

D gene,J gene,clone size,V gene,CDR3 DNA,CDR3 protein
-,TRBJ2-2,-,TRBV7-2,TGTGCCAGCAGCTTGATGCGGGGAAACACCGGGGAGCTGTTTTTT,CASSLMRGNTGELFF
-,TRBJ1-1,-,TRBV19,TGTGCCAGTAGTATAGGCCAGGGGAAAGCTGAAGCTTTCTTT,CASSIGQGKAEAFF
-,TRBJ2-4,-,TRBV9,TGTGCCAGCAGCGTTTACAGTGGAAACATTCAGTACTTC,CASSVYSGNIQYF
TRBD2,TRBJ2-7,once,TRBV5-5,TGTGCCAGCAGCCTTGCGGGGAGCGGGGCCGCCTACGAGCAGTACTTC,CASSLAGSGAAYEQYF
-,TRBJ1-6,-,TRBV5-4,TGTGCCAGCAGCTCGGAGGGACGGCGGATTAATTCACCCCTCCACTTT,CASSSEGRRINSPLHF
-,TRBJ1-1,many,TRBV7-9,TGTGCCAGCAGCTTACTAGTAGGAGCTTTCTTT,CASSLLVGAFF
TRBD1,TRBJ2-5,-,TRBV5-1,TGCGCCAGCAGCGTCCGGGACAGGGGGCAAGAGACCCAGTACTTC,CASSVRDRGQETQYF
-,TRBJ1-1,-,TRBV5-4,TGTGCCAGCAGCTTGTCCCCTTCCGGGAACACTGAAGCTTTCTTT,CASSLSPSGNTEAFF
TRBD1,TRBJ1-5,-,TRBV6-1,TGTGCCAGCAGTGAAGAATACAGGGGGCTTCAGCCCCAGCATTTT,CASSEEYRGLQPQHF
-,TRBJ1-1,many,TRBV7-2,TGTGCCAGCTTAACGAGCATTGGGAACACTGAAGCTTTCTTT,CASLTSIGNTEAFF
TRBD1,TRBJ1-5,-,TRBV2,TGTGCCAGCAGTGAAGAGGGGGCAGACAATCAGCCCCAGCATTTT,CASSEEGADNQPQHF
-,TRBJ2-7,-,TRBV5-1,TGCGCCAGCAGCTTCCAGACAGGTGGGGCCTACGAGCAGTACTTC,CASSFQTGGAYEQYF
-,TRBJ1-2,-,TRBV5-1,TGCGCCAGCAGCCCCAGCGGGGCAGGGGTTAACTATGGCTACACCTTC,CASSPSGAGVNYGYTF
TRBD1,TRBJ2-3,-,TRBV30,TGTGCCTGGAGTGTACGGGGGACAGGGGGTGCCTCTAGCACAGATACGCAGTATTTT,CAWSVRGTGGASSTDTQYF
-,TRBJ2-7,-,TRBV4-3,TGCGCCAGCAGCCAAGAGGCAGCCGGACAGACAGAGGGGCAGTACTTC,CASSQEAAGQTEGQYF
-,TRBJ1-2,-,TRBV5-3,TGTGCCAGAAGCTTGACCTACTGTTATGGCTACACCTTC,CARSLTYCYGYTF
TRBD1,TRBJ1-1,-,TRBV7-8,TGTGCCAGCAGCTTAGCTGGCAGGGGGCCGATCCTGAACACTGAAGCTTTCTTT,CASSLAGRGPILNTEAFF
-,TRBJ1-2,-,TRBV14,TGTGCCAGCAGCCAAATGGGGGGATTAGGCTACACCTTC,CASSQMGGLGYTF